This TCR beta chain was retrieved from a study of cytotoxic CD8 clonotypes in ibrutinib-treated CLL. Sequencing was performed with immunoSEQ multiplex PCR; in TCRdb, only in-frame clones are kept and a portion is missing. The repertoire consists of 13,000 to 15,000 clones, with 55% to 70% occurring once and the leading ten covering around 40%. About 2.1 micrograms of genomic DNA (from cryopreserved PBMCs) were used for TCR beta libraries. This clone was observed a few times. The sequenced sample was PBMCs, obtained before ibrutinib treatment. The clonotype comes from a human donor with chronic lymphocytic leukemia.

CDR3 coding DNA: TGTGCCAGCAGTACCCCGAGCAGGGGGCATGAAGCTTTCTTT. Amino acid sequence: CASSTPSRGHEAFF. This chain connects TRBV2 to TRBJ1-1; TRBD1 agrees at 8 bases. The germline V gene has CDR1 SNHLY and CDR2 FYNNEI. Trimming cost V 5 bases and J 7 bases; bases outside gene matches: 9. The CDR3 is made up of 14 amino acids.